This T cell receptor beta chain appears in the sequencing data of a study of T cells in Graves' hyperthyroidism and ophthalmopathy. Many counts were recorded for this clonotype. What it binds is not known. Uncontrolled infection, other autoimmune disease, pregnancy or lactation led to exclusion. Diagnoses rested on clinical symptoms, serum thyroxine and TRAb, thyroid ultrasound and orbital computed tomography. 10 ml fresh peripheral blood yielded the PBMCs. Amplification of TCR beta CDR3 regions was performed using RNA transcripts as template. HTBI primers were employed in a first-round RT-PCR of the TCR CDR3. TCRdb called the multiplex PCR reads again in MiXCR, with one record for every CDR3 protein. This repertoire shows about 680,000 distinct CDR3 sequences, roughly a third found once; its top ten account for around 30%. The germline V gene has CDR1 MNHEY and CDR2 SVGAGI. V was shortened by 2 bases and J by 5 bases, with 15 bases between the two germline ends. This CDR3 contains 15 residues.

Points from the study as a whole: Most clonotypes that expanded in the thyroid above 0.001 also showed up in blood.

Sequenced material: blood. The chain has TRBV6-5 and TRBJ1-1, with D possibly matching TRBD1 (5 bases). The receptor was derived from a woman in her 40s with Graves' hyperthyroidism. CDR3 in DNA: TGTGCCAGCAGTTACGGCCCAGCGGGACGGACTGAAGCTTTCTTT. Its protein is CASSYGPAGRTEAFF.